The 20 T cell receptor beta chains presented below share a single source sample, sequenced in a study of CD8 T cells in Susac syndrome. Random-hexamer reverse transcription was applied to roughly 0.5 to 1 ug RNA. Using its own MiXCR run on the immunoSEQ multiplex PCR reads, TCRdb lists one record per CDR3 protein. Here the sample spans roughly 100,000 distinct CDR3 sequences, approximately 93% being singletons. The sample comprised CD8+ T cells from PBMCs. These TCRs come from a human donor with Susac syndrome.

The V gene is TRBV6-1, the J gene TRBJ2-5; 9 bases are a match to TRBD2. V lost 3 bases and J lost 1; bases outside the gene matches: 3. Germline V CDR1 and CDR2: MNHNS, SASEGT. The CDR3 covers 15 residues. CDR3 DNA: TGTGCCAGCAGTGATGCAGCGGGGGGCCAAGAGACCCAGTACTTC. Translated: CASSDAAGGQETQYF.

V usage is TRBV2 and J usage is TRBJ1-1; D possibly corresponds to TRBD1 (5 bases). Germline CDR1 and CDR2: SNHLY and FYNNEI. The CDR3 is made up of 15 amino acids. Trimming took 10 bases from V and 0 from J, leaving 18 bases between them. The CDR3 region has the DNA TGTGCCACCTTCGAGGGGTACCTTATGAACACTGAAGCTTTCTTT. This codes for CATFEGYLMNTEAFF.

The CDR3, as DNA: TGTGCCAGCAGCTGGGGGACTAGCGGGGGGGATACGCAGTATTTT. Protein sequence: CASSWGTSGGDTQYF. The chain recombines TRBV13 with TRBJ2-3; 15 bases align to TRBD2. J lost 6 bases, V lost 4 bases, and 2 bases had no gene match. The germline V gene has CDR1 PRHDT and CDR2 FYEKMQ (reference sequence). The CDR3 spans 15 residues.

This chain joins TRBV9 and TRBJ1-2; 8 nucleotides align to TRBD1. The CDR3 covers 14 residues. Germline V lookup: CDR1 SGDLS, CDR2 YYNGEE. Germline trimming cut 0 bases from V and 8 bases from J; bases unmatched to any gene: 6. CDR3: CASSVGRGQRGYTF. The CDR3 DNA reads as TGTGCCAGCAGCGTAGGCAGGGGGCAGCGCGGCTACACCTTC.

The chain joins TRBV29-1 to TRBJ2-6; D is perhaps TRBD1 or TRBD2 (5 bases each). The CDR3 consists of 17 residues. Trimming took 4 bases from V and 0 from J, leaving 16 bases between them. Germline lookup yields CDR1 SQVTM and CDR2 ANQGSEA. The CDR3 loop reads CSVAQRGRLSGANVLTF. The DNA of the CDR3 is TGCAGCGTTGCACAGAGGGGCAGACTCTCTGGGGCCAACGTCCTGACTTTC.

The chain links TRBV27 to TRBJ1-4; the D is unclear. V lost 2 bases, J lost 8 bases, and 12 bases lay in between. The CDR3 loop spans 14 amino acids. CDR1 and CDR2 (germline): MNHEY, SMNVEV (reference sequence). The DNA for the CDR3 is TGTGCCAGCAGTTTACGGACCGTGGGCGAAAAACTGTTTTTT. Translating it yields CASSLRTVGEKLFF.

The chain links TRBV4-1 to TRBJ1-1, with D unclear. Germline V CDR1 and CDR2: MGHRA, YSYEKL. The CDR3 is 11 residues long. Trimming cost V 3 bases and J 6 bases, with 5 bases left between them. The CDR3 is CASSHSAEAFF. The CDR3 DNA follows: TGCGCCAGCAGCCATTCTGCTGAAGCTTTCTTT.

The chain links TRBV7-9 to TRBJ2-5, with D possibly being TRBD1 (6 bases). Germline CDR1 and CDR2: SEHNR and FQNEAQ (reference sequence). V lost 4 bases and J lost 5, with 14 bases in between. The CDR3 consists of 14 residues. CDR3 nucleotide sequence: TGTGCCAGCAGCTCATCAGGGGCCTTGGAGACCCAGTACTTC. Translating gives CASSSSGALETQYF.

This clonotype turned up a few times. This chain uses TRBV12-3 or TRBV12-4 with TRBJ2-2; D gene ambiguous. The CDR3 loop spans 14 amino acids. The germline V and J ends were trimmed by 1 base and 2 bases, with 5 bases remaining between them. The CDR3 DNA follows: TGTGCCAGCAGTTTAGGGGCAAACACCGGGGAGCTGTTTTTT. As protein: CASSLGANTGELFF.

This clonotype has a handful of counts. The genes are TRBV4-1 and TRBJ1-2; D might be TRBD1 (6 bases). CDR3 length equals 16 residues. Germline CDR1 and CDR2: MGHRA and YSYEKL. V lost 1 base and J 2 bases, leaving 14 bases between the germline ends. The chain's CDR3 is CASSQASRGWNYGYTF. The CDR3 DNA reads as TGCGCCAGCAGCCAAGCATCCAGGGGTTGGAACTATGGCTACACCTTC.

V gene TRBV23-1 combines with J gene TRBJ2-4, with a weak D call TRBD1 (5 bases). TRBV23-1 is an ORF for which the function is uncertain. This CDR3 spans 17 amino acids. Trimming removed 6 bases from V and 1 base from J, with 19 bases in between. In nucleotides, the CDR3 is TGCGCCAGCAGGGATGGGGCGATAAGAATTGCCAAAAACATTCAGTACTTC. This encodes CASRDGAIRIAKNIQYF.

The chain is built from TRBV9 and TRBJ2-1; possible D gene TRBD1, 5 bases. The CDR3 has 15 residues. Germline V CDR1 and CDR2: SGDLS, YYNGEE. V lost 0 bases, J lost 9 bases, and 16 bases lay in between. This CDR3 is CASSVDGHLVSEQFF. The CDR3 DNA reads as TGTGCCAGCAGCGTAGATGGACACCTGGTCAGTGAGCAGTTCTTC.

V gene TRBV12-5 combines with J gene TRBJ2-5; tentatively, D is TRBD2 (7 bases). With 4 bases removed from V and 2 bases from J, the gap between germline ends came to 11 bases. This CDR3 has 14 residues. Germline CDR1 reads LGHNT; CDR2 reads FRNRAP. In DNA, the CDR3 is TGTGCTAGTGGTTATGCGGGGGCTCAAGAGACCCAGTACTTC. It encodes CASGYAGAQETQYF. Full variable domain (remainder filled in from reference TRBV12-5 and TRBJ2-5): DARVTQTPRHKVTEMGQEVTMRCQPILGHNTVFWYRQTMMQGLELLAYFRNRAPLDDSGMPKDRFSAEMPDATLATLKIQPSEPRDSAVYFCASGYAGAQETQYFGPGTRLLVL.

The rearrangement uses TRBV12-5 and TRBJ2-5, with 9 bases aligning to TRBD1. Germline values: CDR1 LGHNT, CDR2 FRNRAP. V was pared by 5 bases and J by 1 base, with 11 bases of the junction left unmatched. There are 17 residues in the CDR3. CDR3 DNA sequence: TGTGCTAGTGGTGCGGTACCCCGGGACAGGGCCCAAGAGACCCAGTACTTC. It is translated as CASGAVPRDRAQETQYF.

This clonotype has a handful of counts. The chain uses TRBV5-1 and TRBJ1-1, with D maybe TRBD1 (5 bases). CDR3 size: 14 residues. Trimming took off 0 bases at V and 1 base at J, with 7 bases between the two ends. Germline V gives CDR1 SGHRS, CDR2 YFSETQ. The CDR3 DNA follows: TGCGCCAGCAGCTTGGTTGGGGGGAACACTGAAGCTTTCTTT. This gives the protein CASSLVGGNTEAFF.

The CDR3 is CASSASGAIYNEQFF. The CDR3, as DNA: TGTGCCAGCAGCGCTAGCGGGGCAATCTACAATGAGCAGTTCTTC. The chain couples TRBV2 to TRBJ2-1; TRBD2 agrees at 9 bases. The germline V gene encodes CDR1 SNHLY and CDR2 FYNNEI. The V segment lost 6 bases and the J segment 3 bases; nucleotides outside the gene matches: 6. The CDR3 totals 15 residues. The whole variable domain, remainder taken from reference TRBV2 and TRBJ2-1, is EPEVTQTPSHQVTQMGQEVILRCVPISNHLYFYWYRQILGQKVEFLVSFYNNEISEKSEIFDDQFSVERPDGSNFTLKIRSTKLEDSAMYFCASSASGAIYNEQFFGPGTRLTVL.

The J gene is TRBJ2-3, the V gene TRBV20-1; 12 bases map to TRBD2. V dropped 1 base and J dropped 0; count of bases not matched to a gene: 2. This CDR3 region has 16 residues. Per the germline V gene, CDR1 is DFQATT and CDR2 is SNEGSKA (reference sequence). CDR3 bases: TGCAGTGCTAGAGGACTAGCGGGGGCTAGCACAGATACGCAGTATTTT. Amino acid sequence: CSARGLAGASTDTQYF.

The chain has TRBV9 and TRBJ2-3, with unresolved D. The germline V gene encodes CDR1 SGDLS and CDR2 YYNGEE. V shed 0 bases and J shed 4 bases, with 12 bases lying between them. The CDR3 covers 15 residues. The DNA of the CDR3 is TGTGCCAGCAGCGTAGGGGCAGGCCCTCCAGATACGCAGTATTTT. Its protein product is CASSVGAGPPDTQYF. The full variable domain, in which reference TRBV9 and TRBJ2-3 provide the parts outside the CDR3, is DSGVTQTPKHLITATGQRVTLRCSPRSGDLSVYWYQQSLDQGLQFLIQYYNGEERAKGNILERFSAQQFPDLHSELNLSSLELGDSALYFCASSVGAGPPDTQYFGPGTRLTVL.

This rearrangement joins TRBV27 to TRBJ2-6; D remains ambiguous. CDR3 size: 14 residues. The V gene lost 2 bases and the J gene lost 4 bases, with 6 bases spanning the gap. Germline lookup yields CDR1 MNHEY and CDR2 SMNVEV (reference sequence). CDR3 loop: CASSLGYGANVLTF. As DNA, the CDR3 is TGTGCCAGCAGTTTAGGGTACGGGGCCAACGTCCTGACTTTC.

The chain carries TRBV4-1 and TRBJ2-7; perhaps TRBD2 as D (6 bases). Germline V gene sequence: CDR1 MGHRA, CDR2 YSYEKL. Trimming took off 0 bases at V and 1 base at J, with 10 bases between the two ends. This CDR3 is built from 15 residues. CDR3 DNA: TGCGCCAGCAGCCAAGAGGCACGGGGGTCCTACGAGCAGTACTTC. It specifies CASSQEARGSYEQYF.